The 5 T cell receptor beta chains below come from one sample, sequenced in a study of OX40 agonist ivuxolimab in advanced cancers. Some clones are missing from TCRdb's copy, which holds only in-frame ones; the method was immunoSEQ multiplex PCR. The sample gives about 66,000 clones, about four fifths of which show up once; roughly 6.8% is in the top ten. The sample here was CD4+ or CD8+ T cells sorted from blood, taken in a trial of the OX40 agonist ivuxolimab. Source of these receptors: an adult with an advanced solid tumor such as melanoma, head and neck, liver or kidney cancer.

The table lists this clone with a few counts. The chain recombines TRBV5-1 with TRBJ2-7; the match to TRBD2 covers 11 bases. With 4 bases clipped from V and 6 bases from J, the junction kept 6 bases outside the gene matches. The CDR3 sequence is 14 residues long. Germline loops: CDR1 SGHRS, CDR2 YFSETQ. CDR3 coding DNA: TGCGCCAGCAGCCAACTAGCGGGAGCCTCCGAGCAGTACTTC. It yields the protein CASSQLAGASEQYF.

The chain recombines TRBV7-2 with TRBJ2-5; 7 bases align to TRBD2. Trimming took 2 bases from V and 2 from J; bases not matched to a gene: 5. The CDR3 totals 15 residues. Germline CDR1 reads SGHTA; CDR2 reads FQGNSA. The CDR3 reads CASSLLVGGQETQYF. CDR3 bases: TGTGCCAGCAGCTTACTGGTGGGAGGGCAAGAGACCCAGTACTTC.

The J gene is TRBJ1-1, the V gene TRBV2; D uncertain. CDR1 is SNHLY and CDR2 is FYNNEI in the germline V gene. This CDR3 contains 13 residues. Trimming took 6 bases from V and 3 from J, leaving 11 bases between them. Here the CDR3 reads CASSQTRDTEAFF. The CDR3 DNA follows: TGTGCCAGCAGCCAAACGAGGGACACTGAAGCTTTCTTT.

J is TRBJ2-1 and V is TRBV11-2; D assignment may be TRBD1 or TRBD2 (5 bases each). Trimming stripped 3 bases from V and 0 bases from J, with 15 bases between. The length of the CDR3 is 17 residues. Germline V gene data show CDR1 as SGHAT and CDR2 as FQNNGV. This CDR3 reads CASSLEPGPSSYNEQFF. For the CDR3, the DNA is TGTGCCAGCAGCTTGGAACCGGGACCAAGCTCCTACAATGAGCAGTTCTTC. Variable domain in full (rest from reference TRBV11-2 and TRBJ2-1): EAGVAQSPRYKIIEKRQSVAFWCNPISGHATLYWYQQILGQGPKLLIQFQNNGVVDDSQLPKDRFSAERLKGVDSTLKIQPAKLEDSAVYLCASSLEPGPSSYNEQFFGPGTRLTVL.

The CDR3: CSARLGETQYF. The CDR3 nucleotides read TGCAGTGCTAGATTGGGTGAGACCCAGTACTTC. The gene calls are TRBV20-1 and TRBJ2-5; D gene uncertain. Germline CDR1 is DFQATT and CDR2 is SNEGSKA (reference sequence). This CDR3 contains 11 residues. V lost 2 bases and J lost 5, with 6 bases in between.